A selection of T cell receptor beta chains follows, all from one sample in a study of human CD8 memory T cell subsets. TCRdb derives one entry per CDR3 protein from the 5' RACE reads, leaving out DNA. This listing includes around 10,000 distinct CDR3 sequences. The sequencing input was CD8+ T cells from PBMCs. The receptors here all came from a human donor in good health. CDR3s include the opening cysteine and the closing phenylalanine or tryptophan. The listing skips clone size in some rows; elsewhere it reads once, few, many or a size class.

j_gene: TRBJ2-7; v_gene: TRBV12-3/TRBV12-4; abundance: -; CDR3aa: CASSSKGTGDEQYF
j_gene: TRBJ2-1; v_gene: TRBV29-1; abundance: -; CDR3aa: CSVEGYNEQFF
j_gene: TRBJ2-1; v_gene: TRBV6-1; abundance: -; CDR3aa: CASSDGQFSYNEQFF
j_gene: TRBJ1-1; v_gene: TRBV11-2; abundance: -; CDR3aa: CASSLEFEGGWTEAFF
j_gene: TRBJ2-1; v_gene: TRBV9; abundance: -; CDR3aa: CASSVFLLDEQFF
j_gene: TRBJ2-5; v_gene: TRBV3-1; abundance: -; CDR3aa: CASSQVLERTGGEETQYF
j_gene: TRBJ2-1; v_gene: TRBV28; abundance: -; CDR3aa: CASSPLPASGAYNEQFF
j_gene: TRBJ2-1; v_gene: TRBV5-1; abundance: -; CDR3aa: CASSLQGNEQFF
j_gene: TRBJ2-1; v_gene: TRBV5-5; abundance: -; CDR3aa: CASSLGQGTSNEQFF
j_gene: TRBJ2-7; v_gene: TRBV4-3; abundance: -; CDR3aa: CASSQVGGSEQYF
j_gene: TRBJ2-1; v_gene: TRBV6-2/TRBV6-3; abundance: -; CDR3aa: CASSQTLMRNEQFF
j_gene: TRBJ2-1; v_gene: TRBV5-4; abundance: -; CDR3aa: CASSLGITSGNEQFF
j_gene: TRBJ2-1; v_gene: TRBV14; abundance: -; CDR3aa: CASSHSPRDEQFF
j_gene: TRBJ1-1; v_gene: TRBV7-9; abundance: -; CDR3aa: CASSLLGNTEAFF
j_gene: TRBJ2-3; v_gene: TRBV9; abundance: -; CDR3aa: CASSLRTGLSTDTQYF
j_gene: TRBJ2-7; v_gene: TRBV28; abundance: -; CDR3aa: CASRQSGGWYEQYF
j_gene: TRBJ2-1; v_gene: TRBV20-1; abundance: -; CDR3aa: CSASNSLNYNEQFF
j_gene: TRBJ2-5; v_gene: TRBV29-1; abundance: medium-sized; CDR3aa: CSVEDRAGGEETQYF
j_gene: TRBJ2-1; v_gene: TRBV30; abundance: large; CDR3aa: CAWSTSGNNEQFF
j_gene: TRBJ2-1; v_gene: TRBV7-2; abundance: medium-sized; CDR3aa: CASSRTSGGLPSLPEQFF
j_gene: TRBJ1-5; v_gene: TRBV7-9; abundance: -; CDR3aa: CASSLWGGSEPQHF
j_gene: TRBJ1-2; v_gene: TRBV7-9; abundance: -; CDR3aa: CASSLPEAYGYTF
j_gene: TRBJ2-7; v_gene: TRBV20-1; abundance: -; CDR3aa: CSARPGQVHEQYF
j_gene: TRBJ1-5; v_gene: TRBV24-1; abundance: -; CDR3aa: CATSDFEGGQPQHF
j_gene: TRBJ2-2; v_gene: TRBV7-9; abundance: -; CDR3aa: CASSFTTGELFF
j_gene: TRBJ2-5; v_gene: TRBV7-2; abundance: -; CDR3aa: CASSLMGLAGGETQYF
j_gene: TRBJ2-1; v_gene: TRBV24-1; abundance: -; CDR3aa: CATSETGPSRTNEQFF
j_gene: TRBJ2-7; v_gene: TRBV11-2; abundance: -; CDR3aa: CASSQGTGVDEQYF
j_gene: TRBJ2-5; v_gene: TRBV9; abundance: -; CDR3aa: CASSVYGGGSTQYF
j_gene: TRBJ2-1; v_gene: TRBV5-4; abundance: -; CDR3aa: CASSPDHRSYNEQFF
j_gene: TRBJ1-1; v_gene: TRBV5-1; abundance: medium-sized; CDR3aa: CASSGGTGENTEAFF
j_gene: TRBJ1-2; v_gene: TRBV5-6; abundance: -; CDR3aa: CASREGGLYYGYTF
j_gene: TRBJ2-7; v_gene: TRBV28; abundance: -; CDR3aa: CASRTGDRGRFGYEQYF
j_gene: TRBJ2-6; v_gene: TRBV25-1; abundance: -; CDR3aa: CASRLGSGANVLTF
j_gene: TRBJ2-5; v_gene: TRBV4-1; abundance: -; CDR3aa: CASSQGTVAQETQYF
j_gene: TRBJ1-3; v_gene: TRBV6-2/TRBV6-3; abundance: -; CDR3aa: CASSDGTFTSYDGAGNTIYF
j_gene: TRBJ1-3; v_gene: TRBV13; abundance: -; CDR3aa: CASSSGTGNTIYF
j_gene: TRBJ2-3; v_gene: TRBV4-1; abundance: -; CDR3aa: CASSQDDDTQYF
j_gene: TRBJ2-1; v_gene: TRBV27; abundance: -; CDR3aa: CASSLTSGGYNEQFF
j_gene: TRBJ2-5; v_gene: TRBV5-1; abundance: -; CDR3aa: CASTGWTEQETQYF
j_gene: TRBJ2-5; v_gene: TRBV23-1; abundance: -; CDR3aa: CASTKGGRETQYF
j_gene: TRBJ1-5; v_gene: TRBV30; abundance: medium-sized; CDR3aa: CAWSPGTGRNQPQHF
j_gene: TRBJ1-2; v_gene: TRBV12-3/TRBV12-4; abundance: -; CDR3aa: CASSYSVGEDGYTF
j_gene: TRBJ2-3; v_gene: TRBV7-2; abundance: -; CDR3aa: CASSPIVGDGTDTQYF
j_gene: TRBJ1-1; v_gene: TRBV7-2; abundance: -; CDR3aa: CASSSLDRYTEAFF
j_gene: TRBJ2-3; v_gene: TRBV13; abundance: medium-sized; CDR3aa: CASSFPTGTDTQYF
j_gene: TRBJ1-1; v_gene: TRBV7-9; abundance: -; CDR3aa: CASSHQLGGENTEAFF